Detailed here is one T cell receptor beta chain. Researchers ran immunoSEQ v3.0 at survey level. Clones were sequenced by immunoSEQ multiplex PCR, and TCRdb holds only the in-frame ones, with some missing. The sample records just over 15,000 clones, about four fifths being singletons. This record belongs to a study of long-term antiretroviral therapy in people with HIV. V was shortened by 3 bases and J by 1 base, with 6 bases between the two germline ends. The CDR3 runs to 13 residues. Germline V CDR1 and CDR2: SQVTM, ANQGSEA. Sequencing used unsorted PBMCs, obtained just before starting antiretroviral therapy. V usage is TRBV29-1 and J usage is TRBJ2-2; D gene ambiguous. The TCR comes from a middle-aged man with HIV. The CDR3 region has the DNA TGCAGCGTTGATTGGCGGAACACCGGGGAGCTGTTTTTT. Translating it yields CSVDWRNTGELFF.